What follows are 14 T cell receptor beta chains derived from one specimen sequenced in a study of metastatic and nonmetastatic thyroid tumors. TCRdb re-called the PCR reads with MiXCR. The sample carries tens of thousands of clones, about 12% recorded once. All patients were treatment-naive before thyroid surgery. The sequenced sample was blood. The receptors were sampled from a female donor with papillary thyroid cancer or a benign thyroid nodule (not recorded which). Some clones in this sample may be carry-over from other donors' samples.

This clone was observed at least ten times. J is TRBJ1-6 and V is TRBV3-1; 8 nucleotides agree with TRBD1. The V gene's germline CDR1 is LGHDT and CDR2 YNNKEL (reference sequence). The CDR3 is 16 amino acids. V lost 5 bases and J lost 3; bases outside the gene matches: 6. The CDR3 loop is CASSDRGIIYNSPLHF. CDR3 sequence (DNA): TGTGCCAGCAGCGACAGGGGAATCATCTATAATTCACCCCTCCACTTT.

This chain uses TRBV11-2 with TRBJ2-5; D could derive from TRBD1 or TRBD2 (5 bases each). CDR1 and CDR2 from the germline V gene are SGHAT and FQNNGV. Between the trimmed V and J ends, which lost 4 bases and 8 bases, there was a span of 26 bases. There are 17 residues in the CDR3. CDR3 residues: CASSWDPTVAWGDTQYF. DNA of the CDR3: TGTGCCAGCAGCTGGGACCCGACAGTGGCATGGGGAGATACCCAGTACTTC.

In this sample, this clone is medium-sized. V gene TRBV6-5 combines with J gene TRBJ2-2; no clear D. From germline, CDR1 is MNHEY and CDR2 SVGAGI. Deletions cut 0 bases from V and 2 bases from J, with 7 bases between. This CDR3 spans 15 amino acids. The CDR3 sequence: CASSYSIRNTGELFF. The CDR3 bases are TGTGCCAGCAGTTACTCGATCAGAAACACCGGGGAGCTGTTTTTT.

The table lists this clone with many counts. The chain joins TRBV12-3 or TRBV12-4 to TRBJ2-2; 9 bases agree with TRBD1. CDR3 size: 14 residues. CDR3 DNA sequence: TGTGCTACTAACAGGGGGCCCGACACCGGGGAGCTGTTTTTT. It encodes CATNRGPDTGELFF.

This clone appeared many times. One base away lies a much larger clone, so this may be a sequencing read error. CDR3 region: CASSSAAEQYF. Here the CDR3 DNA reads TGTGCCAGCAGCTCCGCGGCCGAGCAGTACTTC. The chain carries TRBV5-6 and TRBJ2-7; D gene uncertain. Per germline, CDR1 SGHDT and CDR2 YYEEEE. The CDR3 contains 11 residues. V lost 3 bases, J lost 6 bases, and 7 bases lay in between.

This clone came up many times. This sequence joins TRBV7-2 and TRBJ2-2; D is undetermined. There are 12 residues in the CDR3. The V end lost 5 bases, the J end lost 3 bases, and 4 bases lay between the germline ends. Germline CDR1 is SGHTA and CDR2 is FQGNSA. CDR3 coding DNA: TGTGCCAGCAGCACTTACACCGGGGAGCTGTTTTTT. It is translated as CASSTYTGELFF.

This clone was found many times. In the same sample, other DNA sequences code for this CDR3. V and J are TRBV19 and TRBJ1-1; D remains unclear. Trimming took off 8 bases at V and 1 base at J, with 5 bases between the two ends. The CDR3 spans 11 residues. Germline lookup yields CDR1 LNHDA and CDR2 SQIVND (reference sequence). As DNA, the CDR3 is TGTGCCAGTTCAAAGAACACTGAAGCTTTCTTT. This encodes CASSKNTEAFF.

At least ten counts were recorded for this clone. This clone may be a read error of a much larger clone one base away. J is TRBJ2-7 and V is TRBV20-1; maybe TRBD1 (6 bases). The CDR3 is made up of 15 amino acids. Germline CDR1 reads DFQATT; CDR2 reads SNEGSKA (reference sequence). DNA of the CDR3: TGCAGTGCTAGAGTTCCGGGACAAGTCTCCTACGGGCAGTACTTC. It is translated as CSARVPGQVSYGQYF.

This clone was recorded many times. The rearrangement links TRBV2 to TRBJ2-3, with 11 bases identical to TRBD2. The V gene's germline CDR1 is SNHLY and CDR2 FYNNEI. CDR3 length: 16 residues. Trimming at V came to 3 bases and at J to 5 bases, leaving 7 bases not matched to a gene. CDR3 in amino acids: CASSELAGGLGDTQYF. CDR3 in DNA: TGTGCCAGCAGTGAGTTAGCGGGAGGGCTGGGAGATACGCAGTATTTT.

The sample holds many counts of this clone. The chain's CDR3 is CASSPSINHRGWEAGNTIYF. The CDR3 DNA is TGCGCCAGCAGCCCATCAATAAACCACAGGGGCTGGGAGGCGGGAAACACCATATATTTT. The gene calls are TRBV5-1 and TRBJ1-3, with 7 bases that match TRBD1. The CDR3 runs to 20 residues. The V gene's germline CDR1 is SGHRS and CDR2 YFSETQ. V was clipped by 4 bases and J by 4 bases; unmatched bases: 23.

This clone was seen ten or more times. The rearrangement uses TRBV10-2 and TRBJ2-7; D possibly corresponds to TRBD1 (6 bases). V lost 6 bases to trimming and J lost 4 bases, with 16 bases between them. Germline V gene data show CDR1 as WSHSY and CDR2 as SAAADI. The CDR3 sequence is 14 residues long. The CDR3 region has the DNA TGCGCCAGCAGCGAAACAGGGATAGGATACGAGCAGTACTTC. Amino acids: CASSETGIGYEQYF.

This clone showed up many times. The CDR3 here is CASSKTGTSGTNEQFF. The CDR3 coding sequence is TGTGCCAGCAGCAAAACCGGGACTAGCGGGACTAATGAGCAGTTCTTC. This chain joins TRBV6-1 and TRBJ2-1; TRBD2 matches at 13 bases. The CDR3 runs 16 residues. CDR1 is MNHNS and CDR2 is SASEGT in the germline V gene. With V trimmed by 6 bases and J by 7 bases, 9 bases remained unmatched.

This clone has a count of ten or more. This chain uses TRBV19 with TRBJ2-6; D gene unclear. This CDR3 contains 14 residues. Germline V gene data show CDR1 as LNHDA and CDR2 as SQIVND (reference sequence). V was shortened by 6 bases and J by 0 bases, with 6 bases between the two germline ends. CDR3 in DNA: TGTGCCAGTAGCAGGTTCTCTGGGGCCAACGTCCTGACTTTC. Residues: CASSRFSGANVLTF.

This chain links TRBV2 with TRBJ1-2; D ambiguous. Germline CDR1 is SNHLY and CDR2 is FYNNEI. The V gene lost 3 bases and the J gene lost 3 bases, with 8 bases spanning the gap. There are 13 residues in the CDR3. The CDR3 DNA reads as TGTGCCAGCAGTGACAGGCAGGACTATGGCTACACCTTC. Encoded protein: CASSDRQDYGYTF.